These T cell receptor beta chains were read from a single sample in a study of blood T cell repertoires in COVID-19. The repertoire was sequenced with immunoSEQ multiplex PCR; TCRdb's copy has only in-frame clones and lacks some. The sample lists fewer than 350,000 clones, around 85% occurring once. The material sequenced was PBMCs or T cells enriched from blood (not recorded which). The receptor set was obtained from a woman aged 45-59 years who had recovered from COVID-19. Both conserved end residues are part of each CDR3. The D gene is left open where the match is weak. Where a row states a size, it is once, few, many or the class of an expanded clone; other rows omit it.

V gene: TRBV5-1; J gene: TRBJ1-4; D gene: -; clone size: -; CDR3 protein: CASRTRSGGRTTNEKLFF; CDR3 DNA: TGCGCCAGCAGGACCAGAAGCGGGGGGCGGACAACTAATGAAAAACTGTTTTTT
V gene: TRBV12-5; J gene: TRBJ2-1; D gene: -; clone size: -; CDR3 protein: CASALRSGVSYNEQFF; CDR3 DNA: TGTGCTAGTGCCCTAAGATCGGGAGTCTCCTACAATGAGCAGTTCTTC
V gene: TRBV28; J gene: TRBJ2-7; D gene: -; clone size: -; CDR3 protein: CASTQTVSYEQYF; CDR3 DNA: TGTGCCAGCACCCAGACAGTCTCCTACGAGCAGTACTTC
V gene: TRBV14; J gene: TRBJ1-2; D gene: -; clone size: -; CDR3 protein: CASSQVRGTYYGYTF; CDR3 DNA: TGTGCCAGCAGCCAAGTAAGGGGGACATATTATGGCTACACCTTC
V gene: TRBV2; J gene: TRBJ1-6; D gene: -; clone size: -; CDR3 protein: CASSKRAGDNSPLHF; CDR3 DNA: TGTGCCAGCAGTAAGAGAGCAGGGGATAATTCACCCCTCCACTTT
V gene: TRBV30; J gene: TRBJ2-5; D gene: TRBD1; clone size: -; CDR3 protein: CAWSPRDRYPQETQYF; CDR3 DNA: TGTGCCTGGAGCCCTCGGGACAGGTATCCCCAAGAGACCCAGTACTTC
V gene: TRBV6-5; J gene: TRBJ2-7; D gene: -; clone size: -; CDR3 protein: CASRPTAAYEQYF; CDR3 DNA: TGTGCCAGCAGACCGACAGCAGCCTACGAGCAGTACTTC
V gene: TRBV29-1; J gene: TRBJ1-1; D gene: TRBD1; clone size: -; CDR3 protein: CSVKGAMNTEAFF; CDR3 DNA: TGCAGCGTAAAGGGGGCGATGAACACTGAAGCTTTCTTT
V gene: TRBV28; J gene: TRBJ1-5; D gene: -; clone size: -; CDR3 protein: CASATNGGGLPYQPQHF; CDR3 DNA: TGTGCCAGCGCTACGAACGGCGGGGGCTTACCGTATCAGCCCCAGCATTTT
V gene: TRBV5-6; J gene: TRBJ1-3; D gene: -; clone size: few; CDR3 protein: CASSLRLSEGSGNTIYF; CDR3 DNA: TGTGCCAGCAGCTTGAGACTCTCGGAGGGCTCTGGAAACACCATATATTTT
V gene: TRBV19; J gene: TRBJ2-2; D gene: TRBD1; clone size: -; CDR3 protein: CASSSPGTGNTGELFF; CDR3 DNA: TGTGCCAGTAGTTCTCCCGGGACAGGGAACACCGGGGAGCTGTTTTTT
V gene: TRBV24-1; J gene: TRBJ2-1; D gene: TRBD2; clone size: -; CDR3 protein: CATSSTSGGGAYNEQFF; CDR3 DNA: TGTGCCACCAGTTCGACTAGCGGGGGGGGAGCCTACAATGAGCAGTTCTTC
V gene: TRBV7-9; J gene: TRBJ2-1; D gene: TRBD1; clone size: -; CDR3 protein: CASSFTKRDPGQGVEQFF; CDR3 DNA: TGTGCCAGCAGCTTTACAAAACGAGACCCGGGACAGGGAGTTGAGCAGTTCTTC
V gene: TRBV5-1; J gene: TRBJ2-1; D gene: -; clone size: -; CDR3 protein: CASSPGVYNEQFF; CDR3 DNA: TGCGCCAGCAGCCCAGGGGTTTACAATGAGCAGTTCTTC
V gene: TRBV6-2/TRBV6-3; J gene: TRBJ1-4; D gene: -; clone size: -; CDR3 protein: CASSFPRLKTNEKLFF; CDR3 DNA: TGTGCCAGCAGTTTTCCCCGACTGAAGACGAATGAAAAACTGTTTTTT
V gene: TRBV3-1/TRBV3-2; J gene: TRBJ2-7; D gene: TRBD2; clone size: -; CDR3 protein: CASSQDWVPSGAYEQYF; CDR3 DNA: TGTGCCAGCAGCCAAGATTGGGTCCCTAGCGGGGCCTACGAGCAGTACTTC
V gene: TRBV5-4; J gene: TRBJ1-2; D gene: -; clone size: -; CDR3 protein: CASSPLKTPSYGYTF; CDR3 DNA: TGTGCCAGCAGCCCGTTGAAAACACCGTCCTATGGCTACACCTTC
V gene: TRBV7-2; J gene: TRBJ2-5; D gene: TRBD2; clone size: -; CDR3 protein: CASSLAIAGEETQYF; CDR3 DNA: TGTGCCAGCAGCTTAGCCATAGCGGGGGAAGAGACCCAGTACTTC
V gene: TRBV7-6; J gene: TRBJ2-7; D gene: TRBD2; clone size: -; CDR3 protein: CASSPGGGSYEQYF; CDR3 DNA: TGTGCCAGCAGCCCTGGCGGGGGCTCCTACGAGCAGTACTTC
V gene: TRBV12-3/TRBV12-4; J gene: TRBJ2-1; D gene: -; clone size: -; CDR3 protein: CASSPFPGEQFF; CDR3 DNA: TGTGCCAGCAGCCCCTTCCCGGGGGAGCAGTTCTTC
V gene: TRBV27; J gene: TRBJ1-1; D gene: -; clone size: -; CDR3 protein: CASLSGAEAFF; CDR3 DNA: TGTGCCAGCCTGAGCGGCGCTGAAGCTTTCTTT
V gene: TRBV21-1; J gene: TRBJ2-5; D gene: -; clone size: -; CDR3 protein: CASSHTGGDGPQTQYF; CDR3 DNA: TGTGCCAGCAGCCACACAGGGGGTGACGGGCCCCAGACCCAGTACTTC
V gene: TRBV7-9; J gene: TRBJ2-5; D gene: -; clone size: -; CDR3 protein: CASSSTPGLQETQYF; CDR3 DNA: TGTGCCAGCAGCTCGACACCGGGACTTCAAGAGACCCAGTACTTC
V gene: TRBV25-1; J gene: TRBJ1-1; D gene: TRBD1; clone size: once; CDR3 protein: CASIDRGFTEAFF; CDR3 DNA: TGTGCCAGCATTGACAGGGGCTTTACTGAAGCTTTCTTT
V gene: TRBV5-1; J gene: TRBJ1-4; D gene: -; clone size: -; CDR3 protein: CASREQGYGEKLFF; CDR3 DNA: TGCGCCAGCAGGGAACAGGGCTATGGAGAAAAACTGTTTTTT
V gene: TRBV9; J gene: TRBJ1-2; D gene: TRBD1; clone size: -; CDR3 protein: CASSGRDRGGYGYTF; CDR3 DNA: TGTGCCAGCAGCGGCCGGGACAGGGGTGGTTATGGCTACACCTTC
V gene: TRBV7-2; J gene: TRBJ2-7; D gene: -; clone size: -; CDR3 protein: CASSLDSDYEQYF; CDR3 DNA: TGTGCCAGCAGCTTAGACAGTGACTACGAGCAGTACTTC
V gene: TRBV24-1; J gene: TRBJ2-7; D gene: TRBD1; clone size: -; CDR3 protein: CATSDLPGQGTEQYF; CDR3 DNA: TGTGCCACCAGTGATCTCCCGGGACAGGGGACCGAGCAGTACTTC
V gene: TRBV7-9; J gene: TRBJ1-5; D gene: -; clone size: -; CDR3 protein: CASSDRGANQPQHF; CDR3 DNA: TGTGCCAGCAGCGACCGGGGGGCGAATCAGCCCCAGCATTTT
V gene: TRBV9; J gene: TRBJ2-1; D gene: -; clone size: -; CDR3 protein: CASSVGGLVSYNEQFF; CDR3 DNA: TGTGCCAGCAGCGTAGGCGGTCTCGTCAGCTACAATGAGCAGTTCTTC
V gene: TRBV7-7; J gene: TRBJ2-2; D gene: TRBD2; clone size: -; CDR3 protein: CASSRLAGGSNTGELFF; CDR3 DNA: TGTGCCAGCAGCCGACTAGCGGGGGGCTCAAACACCGGGGAGCTGTTTTTT
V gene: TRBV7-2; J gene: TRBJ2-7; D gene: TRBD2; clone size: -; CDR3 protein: CASILISGRGYEQYF; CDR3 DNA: TGTGCCAGCATCCTAATTAGCGGGAGGGGGTACGAGCAGTACTTC
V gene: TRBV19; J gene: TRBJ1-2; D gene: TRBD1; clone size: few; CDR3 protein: CASSIIPGTGGNYGYTF; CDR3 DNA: TGTGCCAGTAGTATCATTCCCGGGACAGGAGGCAACTATGGCTACACCTTC
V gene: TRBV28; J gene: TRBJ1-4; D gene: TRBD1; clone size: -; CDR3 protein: CASKGQGREKLFF; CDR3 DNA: TGTGCCAGCAAGGGACAGGGGCGTGAAAAACTGTTTTTT
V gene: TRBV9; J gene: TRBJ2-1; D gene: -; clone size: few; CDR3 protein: CASSVATYNEQFF; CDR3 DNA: TGTGCCAGCAGCGTAGCAACCTACAATGAGCAGTTCTTC
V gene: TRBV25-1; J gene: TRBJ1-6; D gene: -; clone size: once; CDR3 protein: CASSERYSPLHF; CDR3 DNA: TGTGCCAGCAGTGAACGGTATTCACCCCTCCACTTT
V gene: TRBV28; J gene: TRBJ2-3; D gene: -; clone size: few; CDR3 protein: CASSLASADTQYF; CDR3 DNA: TGTGCCAGCAGTTTAGCCTCGGCAGATACGCAGTATTTT
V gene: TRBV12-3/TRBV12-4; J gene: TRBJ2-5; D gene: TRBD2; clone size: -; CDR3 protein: CASSLTSGETQYF; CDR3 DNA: TGTGCCAGCAGTTTAACTAGCGGAGAGACCCAGTACTTC
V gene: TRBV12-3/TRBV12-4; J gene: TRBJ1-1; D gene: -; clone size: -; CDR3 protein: CASSFAGTEAFF; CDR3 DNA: TGTGCCAGCAGTTTCGCAGGGACTGAAGCTTTCTTT
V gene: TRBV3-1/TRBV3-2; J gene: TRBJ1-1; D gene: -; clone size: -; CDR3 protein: CASSQDRRMNTEAFF; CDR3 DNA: TGTGCCAGCAGCCAAGACAGGAGGATGAACACTGAAGCTTTCTTT
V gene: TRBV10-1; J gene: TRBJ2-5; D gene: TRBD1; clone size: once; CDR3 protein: CASSEGGTGETQYF; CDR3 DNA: TGCGCCAGCAGTGAAGGGGGGACAGGGGAGACCCAGTACTTC
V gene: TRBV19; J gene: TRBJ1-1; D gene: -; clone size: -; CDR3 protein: CASRRRDGLNTEAFF; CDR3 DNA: TGTGCCAGTAGGAGGAGGGACGGTTTGAACACTGAAGCTTTCTTT
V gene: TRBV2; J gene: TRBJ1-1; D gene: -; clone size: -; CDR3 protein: CATILRQVENTEAFF; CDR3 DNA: TGTGCCACCATACTAAGACAGGTTGAAAACACTGAAGCTTTCTTT
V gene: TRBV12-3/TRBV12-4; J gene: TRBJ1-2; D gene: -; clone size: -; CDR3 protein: CASSFGQYNTF; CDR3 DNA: TGTGCCAGCAGTTTTGGACAGTATAACACCTTC
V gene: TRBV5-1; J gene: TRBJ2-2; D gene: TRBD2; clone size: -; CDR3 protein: CASSLTSGTTGELFF; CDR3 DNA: TGCGCCAGCAGCTTGACTAGCGGGACCACCGGGGAGCTGTTTTTT
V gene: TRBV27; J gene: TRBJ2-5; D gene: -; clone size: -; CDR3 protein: CASSLRFRETQYF; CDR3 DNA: TGTGCCAGCAGTTTAAGATTTAGAGAGACCCAGTACTTC
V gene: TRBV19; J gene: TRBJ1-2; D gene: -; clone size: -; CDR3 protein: CASRAGDGYTF; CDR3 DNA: TGTGCCAGTAGGGCAGGGGATGGCTACACCTTC
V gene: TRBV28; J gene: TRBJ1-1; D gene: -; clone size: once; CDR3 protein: CASSPQNTEAFF; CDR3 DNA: TGTGCCAGCAGTCCCCAGAACACTGAAGCTTTCTTT
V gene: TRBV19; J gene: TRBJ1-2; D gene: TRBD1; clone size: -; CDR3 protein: CASSIVTGTGGNGYTF; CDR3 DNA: TGTGCCAGTAGTATAGTAACCGGGACAGGGGGCAATGGCTACACCTTC
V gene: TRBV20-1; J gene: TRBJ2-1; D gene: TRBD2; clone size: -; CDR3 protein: CSASYTGGSTRGNEQFF; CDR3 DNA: TGCAGTGCTAGTTATACCGGCGGGAGTACTCGAGGGAATGAGCAGTTCTTC
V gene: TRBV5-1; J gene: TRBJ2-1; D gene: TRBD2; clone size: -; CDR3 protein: CASSGTSDLYNEQFF; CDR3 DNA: TGCGCCAGCAGCGGAACTAGCGACCTCTACAATGAGCAGTTCTTC
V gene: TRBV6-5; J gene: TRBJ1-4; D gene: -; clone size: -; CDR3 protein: CASSYRDSDEKLFF; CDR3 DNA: TGTGCCAGCAGTTACCGGGACTCTGATGAAAAACTGTTTTTT
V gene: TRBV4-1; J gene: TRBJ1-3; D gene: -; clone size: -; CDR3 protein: CASSQGAAFASSGNTIYF; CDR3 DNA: TGCGCCAGCAGCCAAGGAGCGGCATTTGCCAGCTCTGGAAACACCATATATTTT
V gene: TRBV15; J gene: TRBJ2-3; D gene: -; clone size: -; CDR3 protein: CATRSGSSTDTQYF; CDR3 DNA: TGTGCCACCCGTTCAGGGTCTAGCACAGATACGCAGTATTTT
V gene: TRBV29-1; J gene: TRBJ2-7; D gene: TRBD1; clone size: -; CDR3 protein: CSGGTGVYEQYF; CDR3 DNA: TGCAGCGGGGGGACAGGGGTCTACGAGCAGTACTTC
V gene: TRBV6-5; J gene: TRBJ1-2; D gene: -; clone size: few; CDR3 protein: CASRRAGGPPGGYTF; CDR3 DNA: TGTGCCAGCAGGAGGGCAGGAGGGCCGCCGGGTGGCTACACCTTC
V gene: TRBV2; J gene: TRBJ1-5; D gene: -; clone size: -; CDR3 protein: CASRQTHNQPQHF; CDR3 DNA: TGTGCCAGCAGACAAACACACAATCAGCCCCAGCATTTT
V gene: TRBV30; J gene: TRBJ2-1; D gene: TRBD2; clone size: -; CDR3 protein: CAWSVELAGINNEQFF; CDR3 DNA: TGTGCCTGGAGTGTAGAACTAGCGGGGATTAACAATGAGCAGTTCTTC